Presented here are 31 T cell receptor beta chains from one specimen sequenced in a study of shared clonotypes between healthy human individuals. Repertoires were generated with immunoSEQ multiplex PCR, while TCRdb's copy carries only in-frame clones and drops some. The sample holds about 2.4 million clones, approximately 92% seen once. The sample taken for sequencing was naive CD4+ T cells sorted from blood. Noted subset: CD45RA+ positively selected. These receptors came from a man aged 18 to 30 in good health.

The rearrangement joins TRBV19 to TRBJ1-2; weak D call: TRBD1 (5 bases). Germline assignment: CDR1 LNHDA and CDR2 SQIVND (reference sequence). Trimming pared 9 bases from V and 8 bases from J, leaving 22 bases between. CDR3 size: 14 residues. CDR3 sequence reads: CASTPSGTRNGYTF. Written as DNA, the CDR3 is TGTGCCAGCACGCCTAGCGGGACCCGCAACGGCTACACCTTC.

This chain links TRBV11-2 with TRBJ2-2; D is uncertain. Germline lookup yields CDR1 SGHAT and CDR2 FQNNGV. Trimming removed 1 base from V and 1 base from J, with 13 bases in between. CDR3 length equals 17 residues. In DNA, the CDR3 is TGTGCCAGCAGCTTAGGTTATTTTTCGGGGAACACCGGGGAGCTGTTTTTT. This translates into CASSLGYFSGNTGELFF.

J is TRBJ2-7 and V is TRBV2; D gene unclear. Germline lookup yields CDR1 SNHLY and CDR2 FYNNEI. V was cut by 6 bases and J by 9 bases, with 12 bases left in between. CDR3 length equals 11 residues. CDR3: CASSPPSRQYF. CDR3 sequence (DNA): TGTGCCAGCAGCCCCCCCTCGAGGCAGTACTTC.

The chain is built from TRBV12-5 and TRBJ2-7; 7 bases fit TRBD2. Losses at the gene ends were 4 bases for V and 5 bases for J; bases not matched to a gene: 5. Germline assignment: CDR1 LGHNT and CDR2 FRNRAP. This CDR3 is 13 amino acids long. This CDR3 reads CASGSGGNHEQYF. The CDR3 DNA sequence: TGTGCTAGTGGTTCCGGGGGGAACCACGAGCAGTACTTC. The full variable domain, its missing parts supplied by reference TRBV12-5 and TRBJ2-7, is DARVTQTPRHKVTEMGQEVTMRCQPILGHNTVFWYRQTMMQGLELLAYFRNRAPLDDSGMPKDRFSAEMPDATLATLKIQPSEPRDSAVYFCASGSGGNHEQYFGPGTRLTVT.

V and J are TRBV6-5 and TRBJ2-7; D perhaps matches TRBD2 (6 bases). The germline gives CDR1 MNHEY, CDR2 SVGAGI. V dropped 7 bases and J dropped 5 bases, with 15 bases sitting between them. This CDR3 comprises 13 residues. The CDR3 DNA follows: TGTGCCAGCACTCGGGGGAGTGGTAACGAGCAGTACTTC. Amino acids: CASTRGSGNEQYF.

The chain combines TRBV2 with TRBJ2-7; D may be TRBD2 (6 bases). Germline V CDR1 and CDR2: SNHLY, FYNNEI. V lost 8 bases, J lost 2 bases, and 16 bases lay in between. The CDR3 has 14 amino acids. In DNA, the CDR3 is TGTGCCAGCCAAGGGTTAGCGGCTGCCTACGAGCAGTACTTC. Its protein product is CASQGLAAAYEQYF.

The chain uses TRBV6-1 and TRBJ1-4, with TRBD1 matching 8 bases. CDR3 length equals 14 residues. Losses at the gene ends were 10 bases for V and 8 bases for J; bases not matched to a gene: 12. Germline loops: CDR1 MNHNS, CDR2 SASEGT. CDR3 loop: CATQTAGGSEKLFF. CDR3 nucleotides: TGTGCCACTCAGACTGCAGGGGGCTCCGAAAAACTGTTTTTT.

The chain combines TRBV5-1 with TRBJ1-2, with D unresolved. The germline V and J ends were trimmed by 4 bases and 8 bases, with 15 bases remaining between them. CDR3 length: 13 amino acids. Germline V CDR1 and CDR2: SGHRS, YFSETQ. CDR3 coding DNA: TGCGCCAGCAGCCCGCTTGGGGTTCAAGGCTACACCTTC. Its translation: CASSPLGVQGYTF.

This chain uses TRBV10-1 with TRBJ1-5, with TRBD1 matching over 10 bases. V lost 10 bases to trimming and J lost 2 bases; unmatched junction nucleotides: 8. The CDR3 has 15 amino acids. Germline assignment: CDR1 WNHNN and CDR2 SYGVQD (reference sequence). The CDR3 bases are TGCGCCAAAGACAGGGGGCGATTAGGCAATCAGCCCCAGCATTTT. Protein: CAKDRGRLGNQPQHF.

The V gene is TRBV6-5, the J gene TRBJ2-1; tentative D call: TRBD2 (6 bases). Between the trimmed V and J ends, which lost 7 bases and 8 bases, there was a span of 21 bases. CDR1 MNHEY and CDR2 SVGAGI come from the germline V gene. CDR3 length equals 15 residues. The CDR3 DNA sequence: TGTGCCAGCACTCCCTTCCTGGGGGGTTGGGATGAGCAGTTCTTC. Its protein is CASTPFLGGWDEQFF.

V usage is TRBV10-1 and J usage is TRBJ2-7; D is possibly TRBD2 (5 bases). The germline V and J ends were trimmed by 3 bases and 8 bases, with 8 bases remaining between them. This CDR3 spans 11 amino acids. Germline loops: CDR1 WNHNN, CDR2 SYGVQD (reference sequence). CDR3 sequence reads: CASSEAGKQYF. CDR3 DNA sequence: TGCGCCAGCAGTGAAGCCGGGAAGCAGTACTTC.

The V and J genes are TRBV6-1 and TRBJ1-2; D remains ambiguous. CDR3 length equals 11 residues. Per germline, CDR1 MNHNS and CDR2 SASEGT. The V gene lost 5 bases and the J gene lost 10 bases, with 11 bases spanning the gap. The DNA for the CDR3 is TGTGCCAGCAGTCCAGGTTTTGTCTACACCTTC. Protein product: CASSPGFVYTF.

The chain is built from TRBV28 and TRBJ1-5; D is ambiguous. V lost 7 bases to trimming and J lost 0 bases, with 7 bases between them. Looked up from germline, CDR1 is MDHEN and CDR2 is SYDVKM. The CDR3 length is 13 residues. CDR3 DNA sequence: TGTGCCAGCACCCTTAATAGCAATCAGCCCCAGCATTTT. It yields the protein CASTLNSNQPQHF.

The V and J genes are TRBV15 and TRBJ2-5; TRBD1 matches 8 bases. The J call could be wrong; TRBJ2-7 is a better fit for the DNA end. Per germline, CDR1 LNHNV and CDR2 YYDKDF (reference sequence). CDR3 size: 14 residues. CDR3: CATSRGQGYDEQYF. CDR3 coding DNA: TGTGCCACCAGCAGAGGACAGGGGTACGACGAGCAGTACTTC.

The chain combines TRBV5-5 with TRBJ2-3, with 8 nucleotides matching TRBD2. Germline V gives CDR1 SGHKS, CDR2 YYEKEE (reference sequence). The trim removed 4 bases at V and 2 bases at J, leaving 9 bases unmatched. The CDR3 length is 16 residues. The CDR3 DNA sequence: TGTGCCAGCAGCCTTCGGGCTAGCGGGCTCACAGATACGCAGTATTTT. Residues: CASSLRASGLTDTQYF.

The J gene is TRBJ1-5, the V gene TRBV4-1; no clear D. The CDR3 is 16 residues long. Trimming took 2 bases from V and 4 from J, leaving 15 bases between them. Per germline, CDR1 MGHRA and CDR2 YSYEKL. The CDR3 reads CASSQTTPLGNQPQHF. DNA for the CDR3: TGCGCCAGCAGCCAAACGACCCCCCTGGGGAATCAGCCCCAGCATTTT.

The rearrangement joins TRBV4-2 to TRBJ2-2; 7 bases align to TRBD2. Germline values: CDR1 LGHNA, CDR2 YNFKEQ. This CDR3 region has 17 residues. V shed 3 bases, J shed 2 bases, and the junction held 9 bases outside the gene matches. The CDR3 DNA reads as TGTGCCAGCAGCCACGGTAGCGGCGGGAGTAACACCGGGGAGCTGTTTTTT. It codes for CASSHGSGGSNTGELFF.

This CDR3 reads CASSQGDRAGYTEAFF. DNA for the CDR3: TGCGCCAGCAGCCAAGGGGACAGGGCAGGATACACTGAAGCTTTCTTT. The V call is TRBV4-1, the J call TRBJ1-1; 9 bases fit TRBD1. Germline V gives CDR1 MGHRA, CDR2 YSYEKL. Trimming at V came to 1 base and at J to 3 bases, leaving 6 bases not matched to a gene. This CDR3 spans 16 amino acids.

Of note for this clone: The sample has other DNA sequences that encode this CDR3 too. V gene TRBV15 combines with J gene TRBJ2-5; D is perhaps TRBD2 (6 bases). Trimming shortened V by 0 bases and J by 4 bases, and 12 bases separated the two germline ends. Germline loops: CDR1 LNHNV, CDR2 YYDKDF (reference sequence). The CDR3 is 15 amino acids. In DNA form, the CDR3 reads TGTGCCACCAGCAGAGATTTGGGGGGTGGAGAGACCCAGTACTTC. Residues: CATSRDLGGGETQYF.

About this clone: This sample includes further DNA sequences coding for the same CDR3. The V and J genes are TRBV7-2 and TRBJ2-7; D not certain. V was clipped by 5 bases and J by 3 bases, with 5 bases between them. CDR3 length: 11 amino acids. The germline V gene encodes CDR1 SGHTA and CDR2 FQGNSA. CDR3 protein: CASSVHYEQYF. CDR3 DNA sequence: TGTGCCAGCAGCGTCCACTACGAGCAGTACTTC. Complete variable domain (other parts from reference TRBV7-2 and TRBJ2-7): GAGVSQSPSNKVTEKGKDVELRCDPISGHTALYWYRQSLGQGLEFLIYFQGNSAPDKSGLPSDRFSAERTGGSVSTLTIQRTQQEDSAVYLCASSVHYEQYFGPGTRLTVT.

The V and J genes are TRBV5-1 and TRBJ1-1; D not certain. Germline CDR1 reads SGHRS; CDR2 reads YFSETQ. CDR3 length: 13 amino acids. With 0 bases removed from V and 9 bases from J, the gap between germline ends came to 12 bases. The CDR3 loop reads CASSLAEADKAFF. In nucleotides, the CDR3 is TGCGCCAGCAGCTTGGCCGAGGCAGATAAAGCTTTCTTT. The complete variable domain, with remaining parts taken from reference TRBV5-1 and TRBJ1-1, reads KAGVTQTPRYLIKTRGQQVTLSCSPISGHRSVSWYQQTPGQGLQFLFEYFSETQRNKGNFPGRFSGRQFSNSRSEMNVSTLELGDSALYLCASSLAEADKAFFGQGTRLTVV.

Concerning this clone itself: Other nucleotide sequences from this sample produce the same CDR3. The chain recombines TRBV5-4 with TRBJ1-2; D may be TRBD1 (5 bases). V was pared by 0 bases and J by 2 bases, with 5 bases between. Per germline, CDR1 SGHNT and CDR2 YYREEE (reference sequence). The CDR3 consists of 13 residues. CDR3 in DNA: TGTGCCAGCAGCTTGGAGGGGAACTATGGCTACACCTTC. This translates into CASSLEGNYGYTF.

The rearrangement joins TRBV30 to TRBJ2-2; 9 bases are a match to TRBD1. V trimming: 3 bases; J trimming: 4 bases; junction bases outside the gene matches: 9. CDR1 is GTSNPN and CDR2 is SVGIG in the germline V gene (reference sequence). The CDR3 has 16 residues. CDR3 sequence reads: CAWSPGQGIFTGELFF. The CDR3, as DNA: TGTGCCTGGAGCCCGGGACAGGGCATCTTCACCGGGGAGCTGTTTTTT.

V usage is TRBV6-4 and J usage is TRBJ1-2; 7 bases line up with TRBD1. The CDR3 runs to 16 residues. After removal of 2 bases from V and 4 bases from J, the junction contained 10 bases not matched to a gene. Germline V CDR1 and CDR2: MRHNA, SNTAGT. The CDR3 reads CASSDRDSSPRYGYTF. CDR3 DNA: TGTGCCAGCAGTGACCGGGACAGCTCACCTCGCTATGGCTACACCTTC.

The rearrangement links TRBV10-3 to TRBJ1-4; a weak D match, TRBD1 (5 bases). The CDR3 runs to 15 residues. Looked up from germline, CDR1 is ENHRY and CDR2 is SYGVKD. Trimming took 6 bases from V and 2 from J, leaving 13 bases between them. CDR3 in DNA: TGTGCCATCAGGATGGCAGGGCATACTAATGAAAAACTGTTTTTT. Its translation: CAIRMAGHTNEKLFF.

The chain links TRBV6-5 to TRBJ1-2; D is ambiguous. V lost 5 bases and J lost 4, with 8 bases in between. The germline V gene has CDR1 MNHEY and CDR2 SVGAGI. The CDR3 is made up of 12 amino acids. CDR3: CASSSSVYGYTF. CDR3 DNA sequence: TGTGCCAGCAGTAGCAGTGTCTATGGCTACACCTTC.

The gene calls are TRBV18 and TRBJ2-5; 7 nucleotides match TRBD1. There are 15 residues in the CDR3. J was trimmed by 2 bases and V by 3 bases; bases with no gene match: 6. Germline CDR1 reads KGHSH; CDR2 reads LQKENI. The CDR3 DNA is TGTGCCAGCTCACCCACCGGGACAGCTCAAGAGACCCAGTACTTC. Its protein product is CASSPTGTAQETQYF.

Details on this clone: The identical CDR3 is also encoded by other nucleotide sequences in the sample. Here the CDR3 reads CASSIDRDSNQPQHF. The CDR3 coding sequence is TGTGCCAGTAGTATAGATCGAGATAGCAATCAGCCCCAGCATTTT. The rearrangement uses TRBV19 and TRBJ1-5, with D uncertain. Per germline, CDR1 LNHDA and CDR2 SQIVND (reference sequence). The CDR3 has 15 amino acids. V was shortened by 0 bases and J by 0 bases, with 6 bases between the two germline ends.

Remarks on this clone: Other nucleotide sequences in the sample specify the same CDR3. The chain recombines TRBV29-1 with TRBJ2-7; TRBD2 aligns across 13 bases. The V gene's germline CDR1 is SQVTM and CDR2 ANQGSEA. The CDR3 totals 13 residues. V lost 4 bases to trimming and J lost 4 bases; unmatched junction nucleotides: 1. The CDR3 DNA reads as TGCAGCGTTGGGACTAGCGGGGGTTACGAGCAGTACTTC. Protein sequence: CSVGTSGGYEQYF.

This sequence joins TRBV27 and TRBJ1-5, with TRBD1 as a possible D gene (5 bases). The V and J ends lost 5 bases and 4 bases respectively, with 9 bases between them. The CDR3 has 13 residues. Germline CDR1 reads MNHEY; CDR2 reads SMNVEV (reference sequence). In DNA form, the CDR3 reads TGTGCCAGCAGTCTGGGACTTAATCAGCCCCAGCATTTT. This gives the protein CASSLGLNQPQHF.

The chain is built from TRBV5-8 and TRBJ1-5; a weak D match, TRBD1 (5 bases). This CDR3 region has 16 residues. Germline CDR1 reads SGHTS; CDR2 reads YDEGEE. The V gene lost 5 bases and the J gene lost 0 bases, with 15 bases spanning the gap. In DNA, the CDR3 is TGTGCCAGCAGTCGTGGACAAGACCATAGCAATCAGCCCCAGCATTTT. This gives the protein CASSRGQDHSNQPQHF. Looking up the rest from reference TRBV5-8 and TRBJ1-5 gives the full variable domain: EAGVTQSPTHLIKTRGQQATLRCSPISGHTSVYWYQQALGLGLQFLLWYDEGEERNRGNFPPRFSGRQFPNYSSELNVNALELEDSALYLCASSRGQDHSNQPQHFGDGTRLSIL.